This TCR beta chain appears in the sequencing data of a study of radiotherapy plus CTLA-4 blockade in lung cancer. Focal radiation plus CTLA-4 blockade with ipilimumab was administered to patients who had chemo-refractory metastatic non-small-cell lung cancer. The study's findings and limits: In blood, TCR clones derived from the tumor expanded after radiotherapy plus ipilimumab. It was early blood T cell clone dynamics, with interferon-beta, that reportedly best predicted response.

The CDR3 has 14 amino acids. With 5 bases clipped from V and 4 bases from J, the junction kept 2 bases outside the gene matches. Germline V gene sequence: CDR1 SGHNT, CDR2 YENEEA. This clone was counted a few times. Its antigen remains unknown. Sequenced by immunoSEQ multiplex PCR; TCRdb stores in-frame clones only, minus some. The sample holds 2,500 to 3,500 clones, 80% to 85% seen once. The rearrangement links TRBV11-3 to TRBJ2-3; 11 bases line up with TRBD2. Source: tumor tissue, taken from a patient treated with radiotherapy plus ipilimumab. This receptor was identified in a human donor with non-small cell lung cancer that progressed on radiotherapy plus ipilimumab. CDR3 bases: TGTGCCAGCAGCAAGGGACTAGCGGCAGATACGCAGTATTTT. Protein: CASSKGLAADTQYF.